This TCR beta chain stems from a study of control samples from healthy donors and cancer patients. J gave up 0 bases and V 7 bases, and 4 bases lay outside the gene matches. This CDR3 contains 14 residues. From germline, CDR1 is SNHLY and CDR2 FYNNEI. Sequenced by immunoSEQ multiplex PCR; TCRdb stores in-frame clones only, minus some. The table lists some 30,000 clones, 90% to 95% of them singletons. Sequences were obtained from PBMCs. The chain has TRBV2 and TRBJ1-2, with 8 bases that match TRBD1. The clonotype originates from a man aged 50-59 years with lung cancer. The CDR3, as DNA: TGTGCCAGCACCGACAGGGGTTCTAACTATGGCTACACCTTC. Translated: CASTDRGSNYGYTF. The full variable domain, completed using reference TRBV2 and TRBJ1-2, is EPEVTQTPSHQVTQMGQEVILRCVPISNHLYFYWYRQILGQKVEFLVSFYNNEISEKSEIFDDQFSVERPDGSNFTLKIRSTKLEDSAMYFCASTDRGSNYGYTFGSGTRLTVV.